A single sample is the source of the 13 T cell receptor beta chains below, sequenced in a study of blood T cell repertoires in COVID-19 (dated by TCRdb to the early 2020s). The protocol used for the library was the immunoSEQ multiplex PCR assay. The table comes from immuneACCESS by way of TCRdb, which keeps in-frame sequences with V and J called. Part of the clones is missing from these tables; in studies checked, under half for an unresolved V gene and the rest for unknown reasons. A total of approximately 260,000 clones appear in this sample, nearly 90% of them only once. The ten largest make up 1.5% to 2% of the sample. Sequencing input: PBMCs or T cells enriched from blood (not recorded which). Receptors were obtained from a woman aged 55 to 70 who had recovered from COVID-19.

The chain recombines TRBV14 with TRBJ2-1, with TRBD2 identical over 10 bases. The germline CDR1 and CDR2 sequences are SGHDN and FVKESK. CDR3 length: 14 amino acids. The junction had 2 bases not matched to a gene; V was cut back by 3 bases and J by 6 bases. The CDR3 DNA is TGTGCCAGCAGCCACCTAGCGGGAGTCAATGAGCAGTTCTTC. It encodes CASSHLAGVNEQFF.

J is TRBJ2-1 and V is TRBV2; D is perhaps TRBD1 (5 bases). The CDR3 runs to 14 residues. Deletions cut 6 bases from V and 0 bases from J, with 9 bases between. CDR1 and CDR2 (germline): SNHLY, FYNNEI. The DNA for the CDR3 is TGTGCCAGCAGGGCAAGGGGCTCCTACAATGAGCAGTTCTTC. This translates into CASRARGSYNEQFF. The full variable domain, with the rest looked up from reference TRBV2 and TRBJ2-1, is EPEVTQTPSHQVTQMGQEVILRCVPISNHLYFYWYRQILGQKVEFLVSFYNNEISEKSEIFDDQFSVERPDGSNFTLKIRSTKLEDSAMYFCASRARGSYNEQFFGPGTRLTVL.

The genes are TRBV3-1 (or the pseudogene TRBV3-2) and TRBJ2-3, with D possibly TRBD2 on 6 matching bases. Germline CDR1 is LGHDT and CDR2 is YNNKEL (reference sequence). CDR3 size: 14 residues. Trimming shortened V by 3 bases and J by 2 bases, and 9 bases separated the two germline ends. DNA for the CDR3: TGTGCCAGCAGCCAGACTAGTCTCACAGATACGCAGTATTTT. Translation gives CASSQTSLTDTQYF.

This clone came up once. Within the sample, other DNA sequences also encode this same CDR3. V gene TRBV6-5 combines with J gene TRBJ1-5; D not certain. Trimming cost V 0 bases and J 0 bases, with 6 bases left between them. Germline CDR1 and CDR2: MNHEY and SVGAGI. The CDR3 is made up of 15 amino acids. In DNA, the CDR3 is TGTGCCAGCAGTTACTCGGCAAATAGCAATCAGCCCCAGCATTTT. This translates into CASSYSANSNQPQHF.

V is TRBV4-2 and J is TRBJ2-7, with TRBD2 identical over 7 bases. CDR1 is LGHNA and CDR2 is YNFKEQ in the germline V gene. The CDR3 sequence is 16 residues long. V was pared by 4 bases and J by 7 bases, with 16 bases of the junction left unmatched. The CDR3 sequence: CASSRQRSGAFGEQYF. The CDR3 nucleotides read TGTGCCAGCAGCCGACAACGGAGCGGGGCCTTCGGGGAGCAGTACTTC.

The chain recombines TRBV5-1 with TRBJ1-1; 9 bases align to TRBD1. V shed 2 bases, J shed 7 bases, and the junction held 6 bases outside the gene matches. The CDR3 runs to 14 residues. Germline CDR1 is SGHRS and CDR2 is YFSETQ. This chain's CDR3 is CASSLQGAVDEAFF. The CDR3 nucleotides read TGCGCCAGCAGCTTACAGGGGGCGGTGGATGAAGCTTTCTTT. Together with reference TRBV5-1 and TRBJ1-1, the CDR3 gives the full variable domain: KAGVTQTPRYLIKTRGQQVTLSCSPISGHRSVSWYQQTPGQGLQFLFEYFSETQRNKGNFPGRFSGRQFSNSRSEMNVSTLELGDSALYLCASSLQGAVDEAFFGQGTRLTVV.

The chain couples TRBV10-3 to TRBJ2-1, with TRBD2 matching 14 bases. The germline V gene has CDR1 ENHRY and CDR2 SYGVKD. J was trimmed by 2 bases and V by 6 bases; bases with no gene match: 6. CDR3 length: 17 residues. As DNA, the CDR3 is TGTGCCATCAGGGGGACTAGCGGGAGTTTTCCCTACAATGAGCAGTTCTTC. Translated, it gives CAIRGTSGSFPYNEQFF.

This sequence joins TRBV9 and TRBJ2-3, with 8 bases that match TRBD2. V was pared by 4 bases and J by 0 bases, with 13 bases of the junction left unmatched. This CDR3 is 18 amino acids long. Germline V gene sequence: CDR1 SGDLS, CDR2 YYNGEE. CDR3 in amino acids: CASSPRTTSGASTDTQYF. The CDR3 DNA is TGTGCCAGCAGCCCCCGGACCACTAGCGGAGCTAGCACAGATACGCAGTATTTT.

The CDR3 coding sequence is TGTGCCAGCAGGTCCACCCTGCAGGGGAGCGGGGAGCTGTTTTTT. Protein product: CASRSTLQGSGELFF. The chain recombines TRBV5-6 with TRBJ2-2, with a tentative D call TRBD1 (6 bases). Germline CDR1 and CDR2: SGHDT and YYEEEE. The CDR3 loop spans 15 amino acids. Deletions cut 5 bases from V and 7 bases from J, with 18 bases between.

The chain is built from TRBV30 and TRBJ2-4; TRBD1 is a possible D gene (6 bases). The CDR3 is 14 residues long. The germline V gene has CDR1 GTSNPN and CDR2 SVGIG (reference sequence). V lost 2 bases, J lost 3 bases, and 11 bases lay in between. CDR3 bases: TGTGCCTGGAGTAAGAACAGGGACAAAAACATTCAGTACTTC. Protein sequence: CAWSKNRDKNIQYF.

J is TRBJ2-7 and V is TRBV15; possibly TRBD2 for D (5 bases). V dropped 5 bases and J dropped 4 bases, with 15 bases sitting between them. Germline CDR1 and CDR2: LNHNV and YYDKDF (reference sequence). This CDR3 contains 14 residues. The CDR3 here is CATSPDQGSYEQYF. As DNA, the CDR3 is TGTGCCACCAGCCCGGACCAAGGGAGTTACGAGCAGTACTTC. The full variable domain, in which reference TRBV15 and TRBJ2-7 provide the parts outside the CDR3, is DAMVIQNPRYQVTQFGKPVTLSCSQTLNHNVMYWYQQKSSQAPKLLFHYYDKDFNNEADTPDNFQSRRPNTSFCFLDIRSPGLGDTAMYLCATSPDQGSYEQYFGPGTRLTVT.

The V gene is TRBV6-5, the J gene TRBJ2-5, with TRBD1 identical over 7 bases. Per germline, CDR1 MNHEY and CDR2 SVGAGI. The CDR3 is 14 residues long. The ends lost 8 bases at V and 4 bases at J; junction bases unmatched: 10. CDR3 bases: TGTGCCAGCCACATAACAGGGGCAGGAGAGACCCAGTACTTC. Translating gives CASHITGAGETQYF.

The rearrangement uses TRBV27 and TRBJ2-1; no reliable D call. Germline V CDR1 and CDR2: MNHEY, SMNVEV (reference sequence). The V gene lost 3 bases and the J gene lost 9 bases, with 9 bases spanning the gap. CDR3 length equals 12 residues. The CDR3 here is CASSFSSSEQFF. The CDR3 region has the DNA TGTGCCAGCAGTTTTTCATCGAGTGAGCAGTTCTTC.